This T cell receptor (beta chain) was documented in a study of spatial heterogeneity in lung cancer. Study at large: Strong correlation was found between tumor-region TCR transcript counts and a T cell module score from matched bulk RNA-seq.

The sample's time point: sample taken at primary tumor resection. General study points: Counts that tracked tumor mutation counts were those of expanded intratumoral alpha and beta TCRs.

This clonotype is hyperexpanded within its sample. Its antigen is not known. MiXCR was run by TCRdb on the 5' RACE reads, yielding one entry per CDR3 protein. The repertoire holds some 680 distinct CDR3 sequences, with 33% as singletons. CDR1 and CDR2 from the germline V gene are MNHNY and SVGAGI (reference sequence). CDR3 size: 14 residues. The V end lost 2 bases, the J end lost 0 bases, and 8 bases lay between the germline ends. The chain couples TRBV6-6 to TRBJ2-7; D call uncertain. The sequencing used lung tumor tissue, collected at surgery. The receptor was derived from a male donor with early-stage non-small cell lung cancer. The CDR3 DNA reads TGTGCCAGCAGTTACAGACTGGCCTCCTACGAGCAGTACTTC. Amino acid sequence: CASSYRLASYEQYF.